What follows is one T cell receptor beta chain and its context. Authors' analysis steps: Estimation of nucleated cell counts relied on the amplification of reference gene primers. The method was immunoSEQ multiplex PCR; TCRdb's version includes in-frame clones alone and lacks a portion of them. The V and J calls and clone size come from that table; D and trimming were worked out from the DNA. The table includes 88,000 or so clones, more than 75% detected once. The sample originates from a study of blood T cell repertoires in COVID-19. Across the whole study: Samples came from the United States, Italy and Spain, spanning acute and convalescent COVID-19. T cells, B-cell-depleted T cells, or PBMCs provided the cDNA or gDNA that served as material.

Germline CDR1 is MDHEN and CDR2 is SYDVKM. The CDR3 loop spans 16 amino acids. V lost 6 bases and J lost 7; bases outside the gene matches: 11. J is TRBJ1-4 and V is TRBV28; 10 bases map to TRBD1. Sequencing input: peripheral blood. The receptor was derived from a human donor in a cohort sampled during active COVID-19. The CDR3 nucleotides are TGTGCCAGCAGCCTACTAGTGGGGACAGGGGTTGAAAAACTGTTTTTT. Translation: CASSLLVGTGVEKLFF.